The rows below give T cell receptor beta chains drawn from one sample of a study of blood T cell repertoires in COVID-19. Here immunoSEQ multiplex PCR was the method, and the copy in TCRdb shows in-frame clones only, minus some. The sample gives some 350,000 clones, 87% of which show up once; about 6.3% is in the top ten. Sequencing was done on a sample of peripheral blood. The receptor source for this set is a woman between 45 and 60 years old with COVID-19, enrolled during active disease. Both conserved end residues are part of each CDR3. Fields, in order: J gene, CDR3 length, clone size, V gene, D gene, CDR3 DNA, CDR3 protein. D genes are given only for firm matches. Clone size is given for some rows only: seen once, a few or many times, or a class if the clone is expanded.

TRBJ2-2 16 . TRBV27 TRBD1 TGTGCCAGCAGTTCTCCGGGACAGGGGGCTCCCGGGGAGCTGTTTTTT CASSSPGQGAPGELFF
TRBJ1-2 15 . TRBV7-9 . TGTGCCAGCAGCGCTTCCAGGGAAGCTAACTATGGCTACACCTTC CASSASREANYGYTF
TRBJ1-6 16 . TRBV6-1 TRBD1 TGTGCCAGCAGTGAATTTGAGGACAGGGTTCGTTCACCCCTCCACTTT CASSEFEDRVRSPLHF
TRBJ1-2 19 . TRBV3-1/TRBV3-2 . TGTGCCAGCAGACCTAACCGCAACAAGACAACGCAAGCTAACTATGGCTACACCTTC CASRPNRNKTTQANYGYTF
TRBJ1-2 13 . TRBV6-6 TRBD1 TGTGCCAGCAGTATACAGGGGATCGGCGGCTACACCTTC CASSIQGIGGYTF
TRBJ1-2 12 . TRBV27 . TGTGCCAGCAGTGTTCAGGGGTATGGCTACACCTTC CASSVQGYGYTF
TRBJ1-1 15 . TRBV6-5 TRBD1 TGTGCCAGCTTGGCCGGGACAGGGGGGGGCACTGAAGCTTTCTTT CASLAGTGGGTEAFF
TRBJ1-2 13 . TRBV12-3/TRBV12-4 TRBD1 TGTGCCAGCAGTTTAAACAGGGGCCATGGCTACACCTTC CASSLNRGHGYTF
TRBJ2-6 16 . TRBV5-1 . TGCGCCAGCAGCCCGACTAGTCTCACTGGGGCCAACGTCCTGACTTTC CASSPTSLTGANVLTF
TRBJ2-7 17 . TRBV5-1 TRBD2 TGCGCCAGCAGCTTGGGGGGCAGGGTGGCGGGAGACTACGAGCAGTACTTC CASSLGGRVAGDYEQYF
TRBJ1-2 16 once TRBV5-4 TRBD1 TGTGCCAGCAGCTTGGGGCTCAGGACAGGGATTTATGGCTACACCTTC CASSLGLRTGIYGYTF
TRBJ1-4 13 . TRBV30 TRBD1 TGTGCCTGGGCAGGGGGGAATGGTGAAAAACTGTTTTTT CAWAGGNGEKLFF
TRBJ2-1 20 . TRBV11-3 TRBD2 TGTGCCAGCAGCTTAGAAACTGGGACTAGCGGGAGGGGATCCTACAATGAGCAGTTCTTC CASSLETGTSGRGSYNEQFF
TRBJ1-5 16 . TRBV24-1 TRBD1 TGTGCCACCAGTGCCGTACAGGGGGATAGCAATCAGCCCCAGCATTTT CATSAVQGDSNQPQHF
TRBJ1-1 13 . TRBV6-1 . TGTGCCAGCAGATCAATAGTGAGTGTTGAAGCTTTCTTT CASRSIVSVEAFF
TRBJ1-1 17 . TRBV19 . TGTGCCAGTAGTATCAGGACAGCACACCTTATCACCACTGAAGCTTTCTTT CASSIRTAHLITTEAFF
TRBJ2-7 14 . TRBV13 TRBD1 TGTGCCAGCAGCCTCTGGGACAGGGTTTGGGAGCAGTACTTC CASSLWDRVWEQYF
TRBJ2-2 15 few TRBV7-3 TRBD2 TGTGCCAGCAGCTATAGCGGGAGAGGAACCGGGGAGCTGTTTTTT CASSYSGRGTGELFF
TRBJ2-1 13 . TRBV6-5 . TGTGCCAGCAGTTTCCGGGGGATCAATGAGCAGTTCTTC CASSFRGINEQFF
TRBJ1-6 14 few TRBV2 . TGTGCCAGCAGTCTGGCAACTAGGAATTCACCCCTCCACTTT CASSLATRNSPLHF